A single TCR beta chain is shown here with its context. Its antigen is unknown. No qualities accompany the bases; no much larger clone lies one base away. This specimen comes from a study of regulatory and conventional T cells in RAG deficiency (dated by TCRdb to about 2017). Context from the whole study: The study used high-throughput TCR beta sequencing to compare repertoire diversity and composition of Treg, conventional CD4+ and CD8+ T cells between RAG-deficient patients and healthy controls.

Before genomic DNA extraction, regulatory T cells were purified from blood as CD4+CD25-high CD127-low cells. Roughly eight healthy control donors were used as the comparison group for repertoire analyses. On the study overall, not on this receptor specifically: In Omenn syndrome and CID/AS patients compared with controls, roughly 99-fold fewer unique TCR beta sequences were detected from Treg cells, versus 7.5 to 10-fold fewer for other subsets. For some subjects, some T-cell subset analyses were not performed. In Omenn syndrome patients, sorted CD25-high CD127-low cells may represent peripherally activated cells rather than bona fide Treg cells. Shorter CDR3 lengths were found in all patient T-cell subsets, and >80% Treg-Tconv repertoire overlap at nucleotide and amino acid level was observed in Omenn syndrome patients. Compared with control T-cell subpopulations, RAG-deficient patients had much lower Shannon entropy and higher Simpson indices.

Preparation of the library involved the immunoSEQ multiplex PCR assay. Rearranged TCR beta chain products were amplified from the genomic DNA of sorted T-cell subsets and were then sequenced. Per the source publication's procedure: Shannon entropy and Simpson indices were used to quantify the repertoire diversity of productive TCR beta rearrangements. To assess clonal expansion, the frequencies of the 100 most abundant productive TCR beta clonotypes were added up as a share of total reads. The TRB repertoires were evaluated with a self-reactivity index based on amino acid usage at CDR3beta positions 6 and 7. Two-way ANOVA was used for repertoire analyses, and Student t or Mann-Whitney tests were used for flow cytometric analyses. The table was pulled from immuneACCESS by TCRdb, which kept in-frame rearrangements only. Such tables lose some clones; where checked, under half of the loss comes from unresolved V genes, and the rest has no known cause. V, J and clone size are taken as reported in that table, and D and trimming were inferred from the DNA itself. In this sample the table shows 8,000 to 10,000 clones, approximately 88% of which occur a single time. The top ten clonotypes cover around 1.4% of the sample.

CDR3 length: 13 amino acids, cysteine to phenylalanine. CDR3 DNA only is kept here, 39 bases in frame from base 1. Taken from the germline V gene (reference sequence), the CDR1 and CDR2 loops are WNHNN and SYGVQD. Relative to germline, V is missing 11 bases and J is missing 6 bases, with 4 bases of the junction outside any gene match. This same sample was also taken into another study, of regulatory T cells. Taken from the second paper: The multiplex PCR used 52 forward TRBV primers and 13 reverse TRBJ primers, with assay-based and computational corrections for amplification bias. Patient repertoires showed restricted unique TRB V-J pairs and skewed V and J gene usage, most marked in regulatory T cells. The study compared T-cell receptor beta repertoires of sorted regulatory, conventional CD4+ and CD8+ T cells in CD3G-deficient patients with those in healthy controls. Ficoll density separation was used to isolate peripheral blood mononuclear cells. Within the immunoSEQ assay, multiplex PCR amplified rearranged TRB loci from genomic DNA. TRB amplicons were sequenced using an Illumina HiSeq platform. Custom algorithms error-filtered the raw sequences and aligned the raw sequences to reference gene sequences, after which the immunoSEQ online tools were used for analysis. Productive and nonproductive TRB rearrangement frequencies were evaluated among both unique and total sequences. Prism software was used to run t tests, Mann-Whitney tests or two-way ANOVA for comparisons between groups.

Sequenced: Tregs sorted from blood. The TCR sequence derives from a human donor in good health. The rearrangement combines TRBV10-1 with TRBJ2-3; 14 middle bases align to TRBD2. The DNA sequence is as follows: TGCGCCTCGGGACTAGCGGGAGTGGATACGCAGTATTTT. This sequence encodes CASGLAGVDTQYF.